Described below is a single T cell receptor (beta chain) sequence and its context. Amplification used 60 Vbeta primers and 13 Jbeta primers. Under the authors' procedure: Among the unique TCR beta chains that a later analysis counted, about 85 million in all, about 11 million were shared. Profiling relied on immunoSEQ multiplex PCR, and the TCRdb table lists in-frame clones only, not all of them. Clone size and the V and J calls come from that table; the DNA yielded D and trimming. The table includes around 90,000 clones, 86% detected once. The sample is drawn from a study of cytomegalovirus exposure and HLA in healthy donors. The CDR3 has 16 residues. Deletions cut 3 bases from V and 0 bases from J, with 14 bases between. CDR1 and CDR2 (germline): ENHRY, SYGVKD.

The sequence came from a young man in good health and CMV-seropositive. The V gene is TRBV10-3, the J gene TRBJ1-1; tentatively, D is TRBD1 (5 bases). Sequencing was performed on PBMCs. CDR3 sequence reads: CAISDPGLIMNTEAFF. CDR3 nucleotide sequence: TGTGCCATCAGTGACCCAGGGCTGATCATGAACACTGAAGCTTTCTTT.